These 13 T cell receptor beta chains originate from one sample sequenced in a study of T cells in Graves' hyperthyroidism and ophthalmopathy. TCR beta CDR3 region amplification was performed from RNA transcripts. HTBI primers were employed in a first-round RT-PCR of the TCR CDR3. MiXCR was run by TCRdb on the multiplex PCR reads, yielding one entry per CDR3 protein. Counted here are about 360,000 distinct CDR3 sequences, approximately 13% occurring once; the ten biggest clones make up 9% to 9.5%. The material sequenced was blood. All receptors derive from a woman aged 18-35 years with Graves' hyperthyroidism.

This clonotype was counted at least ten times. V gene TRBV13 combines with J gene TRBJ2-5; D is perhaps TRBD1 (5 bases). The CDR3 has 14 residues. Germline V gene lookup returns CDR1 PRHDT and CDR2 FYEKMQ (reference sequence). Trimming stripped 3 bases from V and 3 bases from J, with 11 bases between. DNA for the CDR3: TGTGCCAGCAGCTTTGCAGGGCTTGAAGAGACCCAGTACTTC. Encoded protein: CASSFAGLEETQYF.

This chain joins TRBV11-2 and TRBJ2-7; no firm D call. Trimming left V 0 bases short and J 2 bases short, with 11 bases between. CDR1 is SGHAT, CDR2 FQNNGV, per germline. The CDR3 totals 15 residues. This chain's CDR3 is CASSLDPGLTYEQYF. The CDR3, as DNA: TGTGCCAGCAGCTTAGACCCGGGCCTAACCTACGAGCAGTACTTC.

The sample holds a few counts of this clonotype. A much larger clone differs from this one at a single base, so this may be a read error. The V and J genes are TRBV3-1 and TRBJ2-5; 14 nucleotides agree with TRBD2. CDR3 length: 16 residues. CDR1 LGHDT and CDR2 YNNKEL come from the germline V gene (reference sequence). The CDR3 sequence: CGSSQTSGGVLETQYF. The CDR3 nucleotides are TGTGGCAGCAGCCAGACTAGCGGGGGGGTACTGGAGACCCAGTACTTC.

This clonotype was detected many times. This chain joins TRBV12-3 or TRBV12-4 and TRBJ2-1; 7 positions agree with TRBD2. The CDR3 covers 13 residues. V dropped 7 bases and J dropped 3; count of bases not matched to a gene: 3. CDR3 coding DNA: TGTGCCAGCACCCGGGACTACTACAATGAGCAGTTCTTC. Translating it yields CASTRDYYNEQFF.

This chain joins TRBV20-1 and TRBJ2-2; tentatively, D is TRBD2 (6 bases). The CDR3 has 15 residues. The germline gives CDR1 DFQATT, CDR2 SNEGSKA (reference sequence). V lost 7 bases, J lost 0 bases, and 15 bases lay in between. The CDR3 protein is CSVGPGLANTGELFF. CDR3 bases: TGCAGTGTTGGTCCGGGACTCGCGAACACCGGGGAGCTGTTTTTT.

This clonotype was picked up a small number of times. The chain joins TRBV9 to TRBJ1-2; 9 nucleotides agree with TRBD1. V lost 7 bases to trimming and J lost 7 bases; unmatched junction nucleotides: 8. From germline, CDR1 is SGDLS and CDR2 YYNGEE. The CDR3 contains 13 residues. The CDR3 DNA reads TGTGCCAGCGGGGACAGGGAATTTGGTGGCTACACCTTC. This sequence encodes CASGDREFGGYTF. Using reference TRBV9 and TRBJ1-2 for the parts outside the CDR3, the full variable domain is DSGVTQTPKHLITATGQRVTLRCSPRSGDLSVYWYQQSLDQGLQFLIQYYNGEERAKGNILERFSAQQFPDLHSELNLSSLELGDSALYFCASGDREFGGYTFGSGTRLTVV.

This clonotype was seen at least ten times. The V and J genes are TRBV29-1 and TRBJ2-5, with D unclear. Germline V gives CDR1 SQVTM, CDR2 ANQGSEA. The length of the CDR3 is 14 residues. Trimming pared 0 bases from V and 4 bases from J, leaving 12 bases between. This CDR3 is CSVEDQGKGETQYF. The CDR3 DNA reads TGCAGCGTTGAAGATCAAGGAAAGGGAGAGACCCAGTACTTC. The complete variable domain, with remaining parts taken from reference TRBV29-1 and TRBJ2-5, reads SAVISQKPSRDICQRGTSLTIQCQVDSQVTMMFWYRQQPGQSLTLIATANQGSEATYESGFVIDKFPISRPNLTFSTLTVSNMSPEDSSIYLCSVEDQGKGETQYFGPGTRLLVL.

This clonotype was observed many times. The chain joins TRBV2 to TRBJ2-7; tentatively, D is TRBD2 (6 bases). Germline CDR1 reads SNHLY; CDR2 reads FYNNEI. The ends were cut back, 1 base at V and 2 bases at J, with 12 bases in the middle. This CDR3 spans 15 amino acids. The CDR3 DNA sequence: TGTGCCAGCAGTGAAGGGGGGGAGACTCCCTACGAGCAGTACTTC. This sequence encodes CASSEGGETPYEQYF.

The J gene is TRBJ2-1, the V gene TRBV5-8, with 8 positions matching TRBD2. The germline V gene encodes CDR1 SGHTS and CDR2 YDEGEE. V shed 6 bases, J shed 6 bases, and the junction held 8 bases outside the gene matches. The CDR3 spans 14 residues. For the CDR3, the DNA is TGTGCCAGCACCCCCCGGACTAGCCTCAATGAGCAGTTCTTC. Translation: CASTPRTSLNEQFF.

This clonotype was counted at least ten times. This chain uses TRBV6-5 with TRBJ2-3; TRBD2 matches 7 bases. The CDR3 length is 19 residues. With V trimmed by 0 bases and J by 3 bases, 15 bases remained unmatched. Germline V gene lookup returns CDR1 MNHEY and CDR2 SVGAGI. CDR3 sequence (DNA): TGTGCCAGCAGTTACTCGAACTTTAATAGCGGGTCCGAAACAGATACGCAGTATTTT. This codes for CASSYSNFNSGSETDTQYF.

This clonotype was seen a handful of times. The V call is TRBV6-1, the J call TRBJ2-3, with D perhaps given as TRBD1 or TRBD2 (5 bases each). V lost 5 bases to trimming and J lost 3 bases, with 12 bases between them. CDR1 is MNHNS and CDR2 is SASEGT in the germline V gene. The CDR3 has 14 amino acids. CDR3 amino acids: CASSQGRETDTQYF. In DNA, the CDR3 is TGTGCCAGCAGTCAGGGCCGGGAAACAGATACGCAGTATTTT.

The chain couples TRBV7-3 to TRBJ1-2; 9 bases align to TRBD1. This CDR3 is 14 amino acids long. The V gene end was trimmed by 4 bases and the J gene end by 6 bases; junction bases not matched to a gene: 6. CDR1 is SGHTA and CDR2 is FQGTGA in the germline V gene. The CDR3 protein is CASSSGQGEDGYTF. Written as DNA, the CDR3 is TGTGCCAGCAGCTCGGGACAGGGTGAAGATGGCTACACCTTC. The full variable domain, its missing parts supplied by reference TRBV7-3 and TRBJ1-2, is GAGVSQTPSNKVTEKGKYVELRCDPISGHTALYWYRQSLGQGPEFLIYFQGTGAADDSGLPNDRFFAVRPEGSVSTLKIQRTERGDSAVYLCASSSGQGEDGYTFGSGTRLTVV.

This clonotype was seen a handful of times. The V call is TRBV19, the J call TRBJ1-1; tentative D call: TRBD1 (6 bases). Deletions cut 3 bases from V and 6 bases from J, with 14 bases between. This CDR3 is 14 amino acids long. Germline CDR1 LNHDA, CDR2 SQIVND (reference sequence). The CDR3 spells CASSIVSGAAEAFF. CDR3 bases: TGTGCCAGTAGTATCGTCTCAGGGGCCGCTGAAGCTTTCTTT.